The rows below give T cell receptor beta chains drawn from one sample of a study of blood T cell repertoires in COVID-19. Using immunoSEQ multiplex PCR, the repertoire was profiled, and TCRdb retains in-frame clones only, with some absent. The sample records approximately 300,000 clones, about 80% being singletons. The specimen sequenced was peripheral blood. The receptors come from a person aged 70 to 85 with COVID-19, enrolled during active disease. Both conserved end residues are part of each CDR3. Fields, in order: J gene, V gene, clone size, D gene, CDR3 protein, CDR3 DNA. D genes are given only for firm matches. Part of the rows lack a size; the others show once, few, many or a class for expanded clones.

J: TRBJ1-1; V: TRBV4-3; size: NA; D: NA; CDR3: CASSQASTGGRDTEAFF; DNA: TGCGCCAGCAGCCAAGCCTCAACGGGGGGTCGTGACACTGAAGCTTTCTTT
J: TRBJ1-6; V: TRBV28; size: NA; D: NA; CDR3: CASSLEGSYNSPLHF; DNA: TGTGCCAGCAGTTTGGAGGGTTCCTATAATTCACCCCTCCACTTT
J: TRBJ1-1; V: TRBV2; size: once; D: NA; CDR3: CASSDLGGVTEAFF; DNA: TGTGCCAGCAGTGATTTGGGGGGGGTCACTGAAGCTTTCTTT
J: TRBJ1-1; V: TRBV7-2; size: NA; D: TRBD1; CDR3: CASSLSPGQGAGVNTEAFF; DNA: TGTGCCAGCAGCCTATCTCCGGGACAGGGGGCTGGGGTGAACACTGAAGCTTTCTTT
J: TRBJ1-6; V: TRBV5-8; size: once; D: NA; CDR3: CASSLLGTSNSPLHF; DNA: TGTGCCAGCAGCTTGTTGGGGACTTCAAATTCACCCCTCCACTTT
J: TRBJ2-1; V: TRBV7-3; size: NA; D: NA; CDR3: CASSLTRRNEQFF; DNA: TGTGCCAGCAGCTTAACCCGGCGGAATGAGCAGTTCTTC
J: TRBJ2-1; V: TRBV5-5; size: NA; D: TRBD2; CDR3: CASSLGAGGLSNEQFF; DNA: TGTGCCAGCAGCTTGGGGGCGGGAGGCTTGTCCAATGAGCAGTTCTTC
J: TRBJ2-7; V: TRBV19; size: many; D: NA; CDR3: CASSSRGFGSTGSSYEQYF; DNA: TGTGCCAGTAGTTCGCGGGGGTTCGGCTCGACAGGTTCATCCTACGAGCAGTACTTC
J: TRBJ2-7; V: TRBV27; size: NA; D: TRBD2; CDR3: CASRSSGGALGEQYF; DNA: TGTGCCAGCAGATCTAGCGGGGGGGCCCTGGGGGAGCAGTACTTC
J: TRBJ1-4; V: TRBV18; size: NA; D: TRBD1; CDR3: CASSQDRGEKLFF; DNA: TGTGCCAGCTCTCAGGACAGGGGCGAAAAACTGTTTTTT
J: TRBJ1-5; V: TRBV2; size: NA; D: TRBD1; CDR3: CASSGRTGVNQPQHF; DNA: TGTGCCAGCAGTGGACGGACAGGGGTCAATCAGCCCCAGCATTTT
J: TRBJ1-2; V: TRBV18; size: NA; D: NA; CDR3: CASSLSSQGTNYGYTF; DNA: TGTGCCAGCTCACTTTCTTCGCAGGGGACGAACTATGGCTACACCTTC
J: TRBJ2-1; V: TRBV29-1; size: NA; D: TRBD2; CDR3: CSLGLAGGGEQFF; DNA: TGCAGCTTGGGACTAGCGGGAGGTGGTGAGCAGTTCTTC
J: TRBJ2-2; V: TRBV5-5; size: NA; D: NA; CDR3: CASSQRKGSNTGELFF; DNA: TGTGCCAGCAGCCAAAGGAAGGGGTCGAACACCGGGGAGCTGTTTTTT
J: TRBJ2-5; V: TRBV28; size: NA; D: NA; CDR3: CASSAPRGLSETQYF; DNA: TGTGCCAGCAGTGCCCCTAGAGGACTATCTGAGACCCAGTACTTC
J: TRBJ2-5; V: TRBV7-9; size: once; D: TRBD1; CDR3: CASSQRQGMRETQYF; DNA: TGTGCCAGCAGCCAGAGACAGGGTATGAGGGAGACCCAGTACTTC
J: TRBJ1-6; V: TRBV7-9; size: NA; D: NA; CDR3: CASSLKQNSPLHF; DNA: TGTGCCAGCAGCTTAAAGCAAAATTCACCCCTCCACTTT
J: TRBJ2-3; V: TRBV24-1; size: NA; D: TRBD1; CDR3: CATSDTGTGDVTDTQYF; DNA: TGTGCCACCAGTGATACCGGGACAGGGGATGTCACAGATACGCAGTATTTT
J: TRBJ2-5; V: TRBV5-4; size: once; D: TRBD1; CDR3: CASSQDGTGLETQYF; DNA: TGTGCCAGCAGTCAAGACGGGACAGGGTTAGAGACCCAGTACTTC
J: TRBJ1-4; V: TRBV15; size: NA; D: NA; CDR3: CATSRDLGQNEKLFF; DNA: TGTGCCACCAGCAGAGACCTCGGACAGAATGAAAAACTGTTTTTT
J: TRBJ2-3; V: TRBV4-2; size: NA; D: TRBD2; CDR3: CASSQSWGLAGGPTDTQYF; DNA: TGTGCCAGCAGCCAAAGTTGGGGACTCGCGGGAGGGCCAACAGATACGCAGTATTTT
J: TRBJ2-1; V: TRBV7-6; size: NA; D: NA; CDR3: CASSLRIGQGYNEQFF; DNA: TGTGCCAGCAGCTTACGGATCGGGCAGGGCTACAATGAGCAGTTCTTC
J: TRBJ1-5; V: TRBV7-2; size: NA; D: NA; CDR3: CASSLGPSGPQHF; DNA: TGTGCCAGCAGCTTAGGTCCATCAGGGCCCCAGCATTTT
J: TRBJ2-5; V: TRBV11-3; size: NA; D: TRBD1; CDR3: CASSPGQGATVPSQETQYF; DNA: TGTGCCAGCAGCCCGGGACAGGGGGCAACCGTCCCAAGTCAAGAGACCCAGTACTTC
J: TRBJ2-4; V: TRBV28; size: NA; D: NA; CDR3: CASSNGDHLAKNIQYF; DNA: TGTGCCAGCAGCAACGGGGATCATCTAGCCAAAAACATTCAGTACTTC
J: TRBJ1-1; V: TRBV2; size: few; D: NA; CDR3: CASRHRETDTEAFF; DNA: TGTGCCAGCAGGCACAGGGAGACGGACACTGAAGCTTTCTTT
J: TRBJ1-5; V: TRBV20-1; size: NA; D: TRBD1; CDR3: CSASRLRGRIQPQHF; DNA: TGCAGTGCTAGTCGCCTCAGGGGGCGGATTCAGCCCCAGCATTTT
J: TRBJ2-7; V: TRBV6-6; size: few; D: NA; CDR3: CASNVGRGNYEQYF; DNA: TGTGCCAGCAACGTAGGACGGGGTAACTACGAGCAGTACTTC
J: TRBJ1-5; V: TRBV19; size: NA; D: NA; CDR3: CASTFNLGGNQPQHF; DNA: TGTGCCAGTACGTTCAATCTCGGGGGAAATCAGCCCCAGCATTTT
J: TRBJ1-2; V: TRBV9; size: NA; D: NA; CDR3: CASSASTGMGGYTF; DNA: TGTGCCAGCAGCGCTAGTACAGGGATGGGCGGCTACACCTTC
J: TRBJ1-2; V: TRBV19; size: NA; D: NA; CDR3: CASRSRTRNYGYTF; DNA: TGTGCCAGTAGAAGTCGCACCAGGAACTATGGCTACACCTTC
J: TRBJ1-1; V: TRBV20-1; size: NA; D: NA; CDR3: CSAGGLPEAFF; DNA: TGCAGTGCGGGGGGACTGCCCGAAGCTTTCTTT
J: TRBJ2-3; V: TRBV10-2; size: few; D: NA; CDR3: CASSVGARDTQYF; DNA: TGCGCCAGCAGTGTGGGGGCCCGGGATACGCAGTATTTT
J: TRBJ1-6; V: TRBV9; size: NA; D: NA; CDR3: CASSVEGGMANSPLHF; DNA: TGTGCCAGCAGCGTAGAAGGAGGGATGGCGAATTCACCCCTCCACTTT
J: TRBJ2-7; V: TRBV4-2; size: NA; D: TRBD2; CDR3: CASSALGLGELAGREQYF; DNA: TGTGCCAGCAGCGCCCTAGGTTTAGGTGAACTAGCGGGGCGAGAGCAGTACTTC
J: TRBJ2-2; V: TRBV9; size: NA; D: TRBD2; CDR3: CASSVLSGGDTGELFF; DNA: TGTGCCAGCAGCGTACTAAGCGGGGGGGACACCGGGGAGCTGTTTTTT
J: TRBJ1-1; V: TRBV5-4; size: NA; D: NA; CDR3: CASSLFAGTEAFF; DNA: TGTGCCAGCAGCTTGTTTGCGGGCACTGAAGCTTTCTTT